The TCR beta chain described here comes from a study of PD-1 blockade in classical Hodgkin lymphoma. Study-level information: It was nivolumab at 3 mg/kg, given intravenously every 2 weeks, that patients received.

The study, taken as a whole, reports: CD4+ TCR diversity, unlike CD8+, climbed significantly by C4D1. Newly diagnosed patients were reported to exhibit reduced baseline TCR diversity relative to healthy donors.

As for this clone: Its antigen is unidentified.

There was relapse after autologous stem cell transplantation in every patient, and there was variation in brentuximab vedotin exposure. Germline V gene data show CDR1 as SGHTA and CDR2 as FQGNSA. Trimming at V came to 7 bases and at J to 5 bases, leaving 9 bases not matched to a gene. The CDR3 has 15 amino acids. TCRdb keeps only in-frame clones here, not all; method: immunoSEQ multiplex PCR. The sample includes about 100,000 clones, roughly 89% of them seen just once. The receptor comes from a human donor with classical Hodgkin lymphoma. Specimen: peripheral blood mononuclear cells (PBMCs), collected before the second cycle of nivolumab. The J gene is TRBJ1-5, the V gene TRBV7-2; 9 bases align to TRBD1. The CDR3 DNA is TGTGCCAGCATCCTCAAACAGGGGGCTCATCAGCCCCAGCATTTT. It codes for CASILKQGAHQPQHF.